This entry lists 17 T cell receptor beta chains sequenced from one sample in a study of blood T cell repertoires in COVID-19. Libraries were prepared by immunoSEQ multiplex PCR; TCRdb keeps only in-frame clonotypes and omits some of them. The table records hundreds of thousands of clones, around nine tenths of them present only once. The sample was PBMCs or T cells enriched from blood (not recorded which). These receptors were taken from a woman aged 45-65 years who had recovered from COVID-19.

This chain's CDR3 is CSVERAGGNTGELFF. CDR3 bases: TGCAGCGTTGAACGGGCGGGAGGGAACACCGGGGAGCTGTTTTTT. The rearrangement joins TRBV29-1 to TRBJ2-2; 8 nucleotides agree with TRBD2. Germline trimming cut 2 bases from V and 1 base from J; bases unmatched to any gene: 3. The CDR3 sequence is 15 residues long. Per germline, CDR1 SQVTM and CDR2 ANQGSEA.

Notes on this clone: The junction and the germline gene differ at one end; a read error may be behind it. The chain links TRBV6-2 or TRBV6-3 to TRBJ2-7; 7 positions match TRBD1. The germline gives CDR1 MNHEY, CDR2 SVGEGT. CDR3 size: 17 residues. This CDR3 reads CASSYPLGRDRPYEQYF. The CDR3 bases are TGTGCCAGTAGTTACCCCCTTGGCCGGGACAGACCCTACGAGCAGTACTTC.

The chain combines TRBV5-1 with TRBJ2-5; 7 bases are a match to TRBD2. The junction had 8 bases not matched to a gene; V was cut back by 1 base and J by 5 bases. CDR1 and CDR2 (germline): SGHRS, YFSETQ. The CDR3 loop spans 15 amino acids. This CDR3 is CASSLFSGGGETQYF. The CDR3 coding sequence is TGCGCCAGCAGCTTGTTTTCGGGAGGTGGGGAGACCCAGTACTTC.

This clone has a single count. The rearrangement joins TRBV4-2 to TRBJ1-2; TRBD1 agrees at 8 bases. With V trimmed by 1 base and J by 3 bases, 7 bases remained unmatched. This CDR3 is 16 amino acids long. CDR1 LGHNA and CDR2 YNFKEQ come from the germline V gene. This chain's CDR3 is CASSQALGQGHYGYTF. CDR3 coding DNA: TGTGCCAGCAGCCAAGCCCTCGGACAGGGACACTATGGCTACACCTTC.

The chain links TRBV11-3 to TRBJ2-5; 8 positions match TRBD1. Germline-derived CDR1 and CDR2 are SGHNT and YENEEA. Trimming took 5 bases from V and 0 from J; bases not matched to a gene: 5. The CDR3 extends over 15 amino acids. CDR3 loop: CASSPGQGYQETQYF. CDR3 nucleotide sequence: TGTGCCAGCAGCCCCGGACAGGGTTACCAAGAGACCCAGTACTTC.

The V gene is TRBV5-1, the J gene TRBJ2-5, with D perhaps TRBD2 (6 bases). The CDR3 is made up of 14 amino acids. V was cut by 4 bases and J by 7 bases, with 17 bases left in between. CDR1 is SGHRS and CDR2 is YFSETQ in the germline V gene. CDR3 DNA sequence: TGCGCCAGCAGCCGTAGGGACCTTAGCGGGACCCAGTACTTC. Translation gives CASSRRDLSGTQYF. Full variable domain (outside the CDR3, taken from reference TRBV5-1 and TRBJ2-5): KAGVTQTPRYLIKTRGQQVTLSCSPISGHRSVSWYQQTPGQGLQFLFEYFSETQRNKGNFPGRFSGRQFSNSRSEMNVSTLELGDSALYLCASSRRDLSGTQYFGPGTRLLVL.

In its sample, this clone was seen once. CDR3 nucleotide sequence: TGTGCCAGCAGCCCTCGGCTAGCGGGAGCCTTTAACACCGGGGAGCTGTTTTTT. It yields the protein CASSPRLAGAFNTGELFF. The chain uses TRBV11-2 and TRBJ2-2; TRBD2 matches at 10 bases. J lost 2 bases, V lost 5 bases, and 11 bases had no gene match. The CDR3 runs to 18 residues. CDR1 SGHAT and CDR2 FQNNGV come from the germline V gene.

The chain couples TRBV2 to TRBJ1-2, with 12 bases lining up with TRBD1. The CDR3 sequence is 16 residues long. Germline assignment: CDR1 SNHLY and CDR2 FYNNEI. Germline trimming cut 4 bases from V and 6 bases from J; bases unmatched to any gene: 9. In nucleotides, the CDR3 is TGTGCCAGCAGTGGGGGGACAGGGGGCGCCGGAAATGGCTACACCTTC. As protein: CASSGGTGGAGNGYTF.

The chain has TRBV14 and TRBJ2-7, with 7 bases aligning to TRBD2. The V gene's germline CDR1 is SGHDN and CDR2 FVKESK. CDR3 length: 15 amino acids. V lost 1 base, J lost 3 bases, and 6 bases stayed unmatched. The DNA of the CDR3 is TGTGCCAGCAGCCAAGGTGCTGGGGGGGGCTACGAGCAGTACTTC. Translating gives CASSQGAGGGYEQYF.

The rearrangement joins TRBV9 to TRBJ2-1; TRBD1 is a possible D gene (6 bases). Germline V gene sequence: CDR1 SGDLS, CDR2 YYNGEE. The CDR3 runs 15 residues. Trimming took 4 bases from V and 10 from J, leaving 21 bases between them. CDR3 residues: CASSPQGLSPQEQFF. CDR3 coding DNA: TGTGCCAGCAGCCCACAGGGCTTAAGTCCTCAGGAGCAGTTCTTC.

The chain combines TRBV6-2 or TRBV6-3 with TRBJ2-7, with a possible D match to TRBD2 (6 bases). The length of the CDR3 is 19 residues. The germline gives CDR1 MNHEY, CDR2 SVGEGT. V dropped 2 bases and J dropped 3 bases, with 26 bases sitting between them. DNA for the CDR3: TGTGCCAGCAGTTACCCTTTGACCGCGGGGCCAAAAACCTTCTACGAGCAGTACTTC. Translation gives CASSYPLTAGPKTFYEQYF.

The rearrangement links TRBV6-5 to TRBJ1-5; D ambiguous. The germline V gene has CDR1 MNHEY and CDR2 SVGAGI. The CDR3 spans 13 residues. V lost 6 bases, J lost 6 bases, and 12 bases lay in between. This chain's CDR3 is CASSPTPGQPQHF. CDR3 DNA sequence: TGTGCCAGCAGCCCCACCCCCGGTCAGCCCCAGCATTTT.

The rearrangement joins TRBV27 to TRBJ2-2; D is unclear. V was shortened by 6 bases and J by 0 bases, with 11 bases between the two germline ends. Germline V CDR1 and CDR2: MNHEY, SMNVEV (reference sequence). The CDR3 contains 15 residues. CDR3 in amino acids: CASSLTYTNTGELFF. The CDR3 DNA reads TGTGCCAGCAGCCTCACTTATACGAACACCGGGGAGCTGTTTTTT.

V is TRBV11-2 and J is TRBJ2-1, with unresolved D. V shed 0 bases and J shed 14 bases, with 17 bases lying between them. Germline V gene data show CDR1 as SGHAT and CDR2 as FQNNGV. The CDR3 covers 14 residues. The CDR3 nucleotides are TGTGCCAGCAGCTTAGATCTGGGCCCCCATCGTGAGTTCTTC. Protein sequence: CASSLDLGPHREFF.

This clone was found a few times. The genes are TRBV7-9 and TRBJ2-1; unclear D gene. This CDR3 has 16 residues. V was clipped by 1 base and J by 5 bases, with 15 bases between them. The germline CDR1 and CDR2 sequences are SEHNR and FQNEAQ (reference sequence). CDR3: CASSLEGTPADNEQFF. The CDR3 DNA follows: TGTGCCAGCAGCTTAGAAGGAACGCCGGCGGACAATGAGCAGTTCTTC.

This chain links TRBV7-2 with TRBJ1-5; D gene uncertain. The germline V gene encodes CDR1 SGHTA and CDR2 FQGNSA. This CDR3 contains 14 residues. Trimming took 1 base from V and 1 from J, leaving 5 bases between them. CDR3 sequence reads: CASSLDQSNQPQHF. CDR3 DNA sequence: TGTGCCAGCAGCTTAGACCAGAGCAATCAGCCCCAGCATTTT.

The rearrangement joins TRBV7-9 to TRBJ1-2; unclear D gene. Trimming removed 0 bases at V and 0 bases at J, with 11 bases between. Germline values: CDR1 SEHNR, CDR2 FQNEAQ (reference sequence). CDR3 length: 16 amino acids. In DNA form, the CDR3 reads TGTGCCAGCAGCTTAGCGCTTTCGGCGGCTAACTATGGCTACACCTTC. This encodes CASSLALSAANYGYTF.